Detailed here is one T cell receptor (beta chain). This entry belongs to a study of blood T cell repertoires in COVID-19. Overall study: Sites in the United States, Italy and Spain provided acute and convalescent COVID-19 samples. In each case, the material was cDNA or gDNA derived from T cells, B-cell-depleted T cells, or PBMCs.

The germline V gene has CDR1 WSHSY and CDR2 SAAADI. With V trimmed by 3 bases and J by 2 bases, 7 bases remained unmatched. The CDR3 loop spans 16 amino acids. Authors' analysis steps: Estimated nucleated cell counts came from reference gene primer amplification. Clones were sequenced by immunoSEQ multiplex PCR, and TCRdb holds only the in-frame ones, with some missing. The V and J calls and clone size were taken over from that table, and D and trimming were inferred from the DNA. The sample holds roughly 250,000 clones; over 75% are singletons and the top ten take around 2.2%. The chain couples TRBV10-2 to TRBJ2-3; TRBD1 matches 8 bases. This receptor was identified in a woman aged 40-49 years who had recovered from COVID-19. Sequences were obtained from peripheral blood. The CDR3 loop reads CASSDQGAGYTDTQYF. CDR3 DNA: TGCGCCAGCAGTGACCAGGGGGCAGGGTACACAGATACGCAGTATTTT.